A selection of T cell receptor beta chains follows, all from one sample in a study of T-cell reconstitution after alpha-beta-depleted transplantation in children. TCRdb reanalysed the PCR reads using MiXCR and keeps one entry per CDR3 protein. In the table there are some 830,000 distinct CDR3 sequences, approximately 15% of which are singletons. The sample here was PBMCs, mostly from graft donor cells, taken 360 days after TCRalphabeta/CD19-depleted stem cell transplant. The receptors here all came from a male patient aged 10 to 17 who had a stem cell transplant for acute lymphoblastic leukemia, so the T cells may come from the graft donor. Each CDR3 is given with its conserved first and last residue. D genes are given only for firm matches. Some rows mark clone size as missing; the rest say once, few, many or name a class of expanded clone.

V gene	J gene	clone size	D gene	CDR3 protein	CDR3 DNA
TRBV29-1	TRBJ1-1	NA	NA	CSVVAGVNTEAFF	TGCAGCGTTGTGGCAGGGGTGAACACTGAAGCTTTCTTT
TRBV18	TRBJ2-5	once	NA	CASSPPLVETQYF	TGTGCCAGCTCACCCCCACTCGTTGAGACCCAGTACTTC
TRBV12-3/TRBV12-4	TRBJ2-7	few	TRBD2	CASSLDWSGRVSSYEQYF	TGTGCCAGCAGTTTGGATTGGAGCGGGAGGGTTAGCTCCTACGAGCAGTACTTC
TRBV7-3	TRBJ2-1	NA	NA	CASSSQGNGYYNEQFF	TGTGCCAGCAGCTCACAGGGTAACGGATACTACAATGAGCAGTTCTTC
TRBV6-1	TRBJ2-1	few	NA	CASSESRVRQWSYNEQFF	TGTGCCAGCAGTGAAAGTAGGGTAAGACAATGGTCCTACAATGAGCAGTTCTTC
TRBV4-1	TRBJ1-5	few	NA	CASSSILGDSNSNQPQHF	TGCGCCAGCAGCTCTATTCTCGGCGACAGTAATAGCAATCAGCCCCAGCATTTT
TRBV5-1	TRBJ2-7	NA	NA	CASKALAPNTYEQYF	TGCGCCAGCAAGGCGCTAGCGCCGAACACCTACGAGCAGTACTTC
TRBV29-1	TRBJ2-1	NA	NA	CSVGVGSREQFF	TGCAGCGTTGGGGTGGGGAGCAGGGAGCAGTTCTTC
TRBV2	TRBJ1-6	NA	NA	CASSENSAYNSPLHF	TGTGCCAGCAGTGAAAACAGTGCCTATAATTCACCCCTCCACTTT
TRBV11-3	TRBJ2-1	many	NA	CASSFTGGLMIGGSYNEQFF	TGTGCCAGCAGCTTTACCGGGGGCTTAATGATTGGGGGCTCCTACAATGAGCAGTTCTTC
TRBV7-2	TRBJ2-2	many	NA	CASSLEGSGELFF	TGTGCCAGCAGCTTAGAGGGAAGCGGGGAGCTGTTTTTT
TRBV18	TRBJ1-1	once	NA	CASQHDRLANTEAFF	TGTGCCAGCCAGCACGATCGGTTAGCGAACACTGAAGCTTTCTTT
TRBV5-1	TRBJ1-3	NA	NA	CASSPRRGVISGNTIYF	TGCGCCAGCAGCCCTCGCAGGGGAGTGATCTCTGGAAACACCATATATTTT
TRBV10-3	TRBJ2-7	NA	NA	CAISGGGSSYEQYF	TGTGCCATCAGTGGTGGGGGCTCTAGCTACGAGCAGTACTTC
TRBV11-2	TRBJ2-7	few	NA	CASSRGVSNQYF	TGTGCCAGCAGCCGAGGGGTGTCCAACCAGTACTTC
TRBV15	TRBJ2-7	NA	NA	CATSRGGGISYEQYF	TGTGCCACCAGCAGAGGGGGAGGTATTTCCTACGAGCAGTACTTC
TRBV12-3/TRBV12-4	TRBJ1-5	few	NA	CASRPDLNQPQHF	TGTGCCAGCAGACCGGACCTCAATCAGCCCCAGCATTTT
TRBV29-1	TRBJ2-3	NA	NA	CSVEWGRVPDTQYF	TGCAGCGTTGAATGGGGCAGGGTACCAGATACGCAGTATTTT
TRBV6-2/TRBV6-3	TRBJ2-7	NA	TRBD1	CASSYKTGGDKKGLYEQYF	TGTGCCAGCAGTTATAAGACAGGGGGTGATAAAAAAGGTCTCTACGAGCAGTACTTC
TRBV7-9	TRBJ1-1	few	TRBD1	CASSMDRRGPEAFF	TGTGCCAGCAGCATGGACAGGAGAGGTCCTGAAGCTTTCTTT
TRBV2	TRBJ2-6	few	NA	CASRLRDPFSGANVLTF	TGTGCCAGCAGGCTTCGAGATCCTTTCTCTGGGGCCAACGTCCTGACTTTC
TRBV5-6	TRBJ2-7	NA	NA	CASSTFHEQYF	TGTGCCAGCAGCACTTTCCACGAGCAGTACTTC
TRBV19	TRBJ2-6	NA	NA	CASSRYVGTNSGANVLTF	TGTGCCAGTAGCCGGTATGTAGGGACAAACTCTGGGGCCAACGTCCTGACTTTC
TRBV7-9	TRBJ1-1	few	NA	CASSPRDLLRAEAFF	TGTGCCAGCAGCCCTAGGGACCTTTTGAGGGCTGAAGCTTTCTTT
TRBV5-1	TRBJ1-6	few	NA	CASSFWDRKNSPLHF	TGCGCCAGCAGCTTCTGGGACCGAAAGAATTCACCCCTCCACTTT
TRBV3-1	TRBJ2-7	NA	NA	CASSQDLPRPAAPSYEQYF	TGTGCCAGCAGCCAAGATCTTCCTAGGCCAGCGGCGCCCTCCTACGAGCAGTACTTC
TRBV12-3/TRBV12-4	TRBJ2-7	many	TRBD1	CASSPGGTGSYEQYF	TGTGCCAGCAGTCCTGGTGGGACAGGGAGCTACGAGCAGTACTTC
TRBV5-1	TRBJ2-7	few	TRBD1	CASSLHGTAYEQYF	TGCGCCAGCAGCTTGCACGGGACAGCCTACGAGCAGTACTTC
TRBV5-5	TRBJ1-5	few	NA	CASSFVGNRNQPQHF	TGTGCCAGCAGCTTCGTCGGGAATAGAAATCAGCCCCAGCATTTT
TRBV5-1	TRBJ2-1	few	TRBD1	CASSSGTGVSEQFF	TGCGCCAGCAGCTCCGGGACAGGGGTTAGTGAGCAGTTCTTC
TRBV25-1	TRBJ2-1	NA	NA	CASSEFLSGEQFF	TGTGCCAGCAGTGAATTTCTAAGCGGGGAGCAGTTCTTC
TRBV3-1	TRBJ2-1	NA	TRBD2	CASSQALAGDNEQFF	TGTGCCAGCAGCCAAGCTCTAGCGGGAGACAATGAGCAGTTCTTC
TRBV25-1	TRBJ2-7	few	NA	CASSEPPRMYF	TGTGCCAGCAGTGAACCACCCAGGATGTACTTC
TRBV20-1	TRBJ2-3	NA	TRBD2	CSAREWREVSDTQYF	TGCAGTGCTAGAGAATGGCGGGAGGTCTCAGATACGCAGTATTTT
TRBV6-6	TRBJ1-2	few	NA	CASLQSGYTF	TGTGCCAGCTTGCAGTCTGGCTACACCTTC
TRBV5-1	TRBJ2-1	few	NA	CASSPSTGSYNEQFF	TGCGCCAGCAGCCCCTCCACGGGGTCTTACAATGAGCAGTTCTTC
TRBV27	TRBJ2-7	NA	NA	CASSLTGWLTYEQYF	TGTGCCAGCAGTCTTACCGGGTGGCTTACCTACGAGCAGTACTTC
TRBV12-3/TRBV12-4	TRBJ2-1	few	NA	CASSFRLGEQFF	TGTGCCAGCAGTTTTCGATTAGGTGAGCAGTTCTTC
TRBV20-1	TRBJ2-1	many	NA	CSATGAPGVRYNEQFF	TGCAGTGCTACGGGTGCCCCGGGAGTTCGGTACAATGAGCAGTTCTTC
TRBV3-1	TRBJ2-1	NA	TRBD2	CASSQDPFLAAYNEQFF	TGTGCCAGCAGCCAAGATCCATTCCTAGCGGCTTACAATGAGCAGTTCTTC
TRBV11-2	TRBJ1-1	NA	NA	CASSLVSIRGEGNTEAFF	TGTGCCAGCAGCTTAGTCTCGATACGGGGAGAGGGGAACACTGAAGCTTTCTTT
TRBV18	TRBJ1-1	few	NA	CASSPGWHTEAFF	TGTGCCAGCTCACCAGGGTGGCACACTGAAGCTTTCTTT
TRBV6-5	TRBJ2-5	NA	NA	CASSYFERGHLETQYF	TGTGCCAGCAGTTACTTCGAGAGAGGTCATTTAGAGACCCAGTACTTC
TRBV28	TRBJ1-1	few	NA	CASSFPPLNTEAFF	TGTGCCAGCAGTTTCCCGCCCTTGAACACTGAAGCTTTCTTT
TRBV5-1	TRBJ2-1	few	NA	CASSLFWDHSYNEQFF	TGCGCCAGCAGCCTGTTCTGGGACCACTCCTACAATGAGCAGTTCTTC
TRBV5-1	TRBJ1-1	few	TRBD1	CASSPRGRGQGEAFF	TGCGCCAGCAGCCCCAGGGGCAGGGGGCAGGGTGAAGCTTTCTTT
TRBV11-2	TRBJ2-5	many	TRBD2	CASSFGLAFGETQYF	TGTGCCAGCAGCTTCGGACTAGCGTTTGGGGAGACCCAGTACTTC
TRBV7-8	TRBJ2-3	few	NA	CASSLGDRRADTQYF	TGTGCCAGCAGCTTGGGTGACAGGCGGGCAGATACGCAGTATTTT
TRBV7-9	TRBJ2-1	NA	NA	CASSGDRTNEQFF	TGTGCCAGCAGCGGAGACAGGACGAATGAGCAGTTCTTC
TRBV12-3/TRBV12-4	TRBJ2-4	NA	NA	CASCHGLAKNIQYF	TGTGCCAGCTGCCATGGGTTAGCCAAAAACATTCAGTACTTC
TRBV4-1	TRBJ2-2	NA	NA	CASSPKERALTGELFF	TGCGCCAGCAGCCCAAAAGAGCGGGCCCTGACCGGGGAGCTGTTTTTT
TRBV5-1	TRBJ2-3	NA	TRBD1	CASSRQGSSTDTQYF	TGCGCCAGCAGCCGACAGGGATCTAGCACAGATACGCAGTATTTT
TRBV10-2	TRBJ2-1	NA	TRBD1	CASNSGQGPYNEQFF	TGCGCCAGCAATTCGGGACAGGGGCCTTACAATGAGCAGTTCTTC
TRBV29-1	TRBJ2-7	NA	NA	CSAGLTGASNEQYF	TGCAGCGCGGGACTCACAGGGGCTTCGAACGAGCAGTACTTC